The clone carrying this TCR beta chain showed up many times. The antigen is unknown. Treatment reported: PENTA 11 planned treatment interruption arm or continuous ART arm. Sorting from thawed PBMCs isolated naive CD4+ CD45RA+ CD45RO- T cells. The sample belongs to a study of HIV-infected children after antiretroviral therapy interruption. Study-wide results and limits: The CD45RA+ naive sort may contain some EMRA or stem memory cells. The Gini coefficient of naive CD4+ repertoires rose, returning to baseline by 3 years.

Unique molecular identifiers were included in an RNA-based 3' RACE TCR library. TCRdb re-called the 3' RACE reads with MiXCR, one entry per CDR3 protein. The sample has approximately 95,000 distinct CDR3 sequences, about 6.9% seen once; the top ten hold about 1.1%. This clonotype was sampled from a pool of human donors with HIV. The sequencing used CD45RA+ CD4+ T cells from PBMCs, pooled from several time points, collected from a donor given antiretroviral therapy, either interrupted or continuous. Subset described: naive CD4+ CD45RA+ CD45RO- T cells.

CDR3 loop: CASSLGQSTMNTEAFF. As DNA, the CDR3 is TGCGCCAGCAGCTTGGGCCAAAGTACCATGAACACTGAAGCTTTCTTT. The V and J genes are TRBV5-1 and TRBJ1-1; D uncertain. Trimming removed 0 bases at V and 0 bases at J, with 12 bases between. The CDR3 length is 16 residues. The germline V gene has CDR1 SGHRS and CDR2 YFSETQ.